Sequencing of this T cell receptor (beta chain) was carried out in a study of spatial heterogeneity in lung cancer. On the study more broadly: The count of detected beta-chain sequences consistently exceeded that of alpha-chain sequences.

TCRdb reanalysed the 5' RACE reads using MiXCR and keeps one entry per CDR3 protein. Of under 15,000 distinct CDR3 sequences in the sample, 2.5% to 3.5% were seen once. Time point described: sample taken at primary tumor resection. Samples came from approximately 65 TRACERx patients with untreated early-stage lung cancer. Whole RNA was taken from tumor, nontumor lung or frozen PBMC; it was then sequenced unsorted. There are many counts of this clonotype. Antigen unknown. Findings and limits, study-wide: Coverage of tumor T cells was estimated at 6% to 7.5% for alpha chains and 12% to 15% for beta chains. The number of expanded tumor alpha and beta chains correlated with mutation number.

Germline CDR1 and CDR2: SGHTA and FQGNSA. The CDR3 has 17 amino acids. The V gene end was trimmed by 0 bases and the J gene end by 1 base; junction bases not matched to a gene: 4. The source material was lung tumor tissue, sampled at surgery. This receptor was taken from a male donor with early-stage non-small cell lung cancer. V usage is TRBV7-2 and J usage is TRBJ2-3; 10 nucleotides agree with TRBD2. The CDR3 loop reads CASSLAFLAGGTDTQYF. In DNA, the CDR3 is TGTGCCAGCAGCTTAGCGTTTCTAGCGGGGGGCACAGATACGCAGTATTTT.